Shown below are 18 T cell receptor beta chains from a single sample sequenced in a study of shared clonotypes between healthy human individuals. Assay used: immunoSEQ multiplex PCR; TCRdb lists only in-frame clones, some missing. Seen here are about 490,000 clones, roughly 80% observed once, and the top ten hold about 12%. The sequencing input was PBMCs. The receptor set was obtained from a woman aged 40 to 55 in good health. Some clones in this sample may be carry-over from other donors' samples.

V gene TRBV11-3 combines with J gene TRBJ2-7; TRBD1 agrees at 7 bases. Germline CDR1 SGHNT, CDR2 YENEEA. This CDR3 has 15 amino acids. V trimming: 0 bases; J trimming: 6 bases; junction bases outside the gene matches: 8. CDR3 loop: CASSLEGQRGGEQYF. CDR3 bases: TGTGCCAGCAGCTTAGAGGGACAGAGAGGTGGCGAGCAGTACTTC.

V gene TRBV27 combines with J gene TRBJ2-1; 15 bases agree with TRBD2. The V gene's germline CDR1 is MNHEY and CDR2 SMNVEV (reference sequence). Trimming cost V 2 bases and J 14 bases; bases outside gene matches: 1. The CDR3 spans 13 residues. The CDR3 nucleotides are TGTGCCAGCAGTTTAGGACTAGCGGGAGGGGAGTTCTTC. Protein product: CASSLGLAGGEFF.

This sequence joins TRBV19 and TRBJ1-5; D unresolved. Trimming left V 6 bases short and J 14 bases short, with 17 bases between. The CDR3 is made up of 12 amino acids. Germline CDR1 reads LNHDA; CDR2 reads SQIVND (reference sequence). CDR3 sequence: CASSDPGEGKHF. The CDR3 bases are TGTGCCAGTAGCGACCCTGGGGAGGGCAAGCATTTT.

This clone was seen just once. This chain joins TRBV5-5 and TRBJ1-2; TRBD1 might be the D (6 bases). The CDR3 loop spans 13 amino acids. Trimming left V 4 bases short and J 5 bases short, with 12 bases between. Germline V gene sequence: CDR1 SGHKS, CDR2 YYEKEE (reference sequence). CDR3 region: CASSPAGEYGYTF. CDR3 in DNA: TGTGCCAGCAGCCCGGCAGGGGAGTATGGCTACACCTTC.

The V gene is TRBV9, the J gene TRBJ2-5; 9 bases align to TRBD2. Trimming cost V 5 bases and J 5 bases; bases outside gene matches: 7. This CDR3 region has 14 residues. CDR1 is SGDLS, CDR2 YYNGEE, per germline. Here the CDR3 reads CASSAASGTETQYF. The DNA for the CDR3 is TGTGCCAGCAGTGCGGCTAGCGGGACGGAGACCCAGTACTTC. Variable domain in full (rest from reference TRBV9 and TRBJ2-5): DSGVTQTPKHLITATGQRVTLRCSPRSGDLSVYWYQQSLDQGLQFLIQYYNGEERAKGNILERFSAQQFPDLHSELNLSSLELGDSALYFCASSAASGTETQYFGPGTRLLVL.

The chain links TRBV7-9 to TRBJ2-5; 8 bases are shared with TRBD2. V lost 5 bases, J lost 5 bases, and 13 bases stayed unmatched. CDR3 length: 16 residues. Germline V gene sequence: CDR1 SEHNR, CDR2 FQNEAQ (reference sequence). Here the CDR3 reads CASSPRGLAGYETQYF. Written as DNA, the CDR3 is TGTGCCAGCAGCCCGAGAGGACTAGCTGGATACGAGACCCAGTACTTC.

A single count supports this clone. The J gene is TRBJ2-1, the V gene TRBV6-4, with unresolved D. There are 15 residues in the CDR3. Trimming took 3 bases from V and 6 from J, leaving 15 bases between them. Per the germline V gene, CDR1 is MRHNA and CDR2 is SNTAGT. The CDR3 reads CASSEELSFGNEQFF. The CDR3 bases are TGTGCCAGCAGTGAAGAGCTATCCTTCGGCAATGAGCAGTTCTTC.

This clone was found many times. Written as DNA, the CDR3 is TGTGCCATCAAAGGGACGGATGAAAAACTGTTTTTT. It encodes CAIKGTDEKLFF. The chain has TRBV10-3 and TRBJ1-4, with D maybe TRBD1 (5 bases). The CDR3 runs to 12 residues. CDR1 and CDR2 from the germline V gene are ENHRY and SYGVKD. V was cut by 7 bases and J by 6 bases, with 9 bases left in between.

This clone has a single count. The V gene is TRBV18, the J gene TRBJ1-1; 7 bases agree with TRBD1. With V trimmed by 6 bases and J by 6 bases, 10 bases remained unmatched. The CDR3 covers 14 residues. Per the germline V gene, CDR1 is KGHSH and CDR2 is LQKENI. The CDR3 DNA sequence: TGTGCCAGCTCCGAGGACAGGACTATATCTGAAGCTTTCTTT. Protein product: CASSEDRTISEAFF.

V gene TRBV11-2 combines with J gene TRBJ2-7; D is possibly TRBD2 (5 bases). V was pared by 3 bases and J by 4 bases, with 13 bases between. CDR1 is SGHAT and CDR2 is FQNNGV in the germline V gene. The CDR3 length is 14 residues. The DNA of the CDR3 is TGTGCCAGCAGCTTTCTGTGGGGAGCATACGAGCAGTACTTC. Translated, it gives CASSFLWGAYEQYF.

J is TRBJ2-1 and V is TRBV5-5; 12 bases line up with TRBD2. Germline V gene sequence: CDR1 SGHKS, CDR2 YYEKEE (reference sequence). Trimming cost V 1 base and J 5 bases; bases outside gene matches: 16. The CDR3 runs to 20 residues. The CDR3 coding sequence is TGTGCCAGCAGCTTGCGTCCGGGACAATTGGGACTAGCGGGCCACAATGAGCAGTTCTTC. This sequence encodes CASSLRPGQLGLAGHNEQFF.

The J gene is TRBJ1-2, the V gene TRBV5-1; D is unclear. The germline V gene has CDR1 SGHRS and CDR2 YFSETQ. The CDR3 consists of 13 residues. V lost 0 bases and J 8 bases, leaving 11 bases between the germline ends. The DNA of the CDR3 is TGCGCCAGCAGCTTGGCGGCGACTAGCGGCTACACCTTC. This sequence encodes CASSLAATSGYTF. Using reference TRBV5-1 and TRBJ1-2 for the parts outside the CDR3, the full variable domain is KAGVTQTPRYLIKTRGQQVTLSCSPISGHRSVSWYQQTPGQGLQFLFEYFSETQRNKGNFPGRFSGRQFSNSRSEMNVSTLELGDSALYLCASSLAATSGYTFGSGTRLTVV.

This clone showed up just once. The CDR3 DNA reads TGCAGTGCTAGCGTGCTGGATACGCAGTATTTT. Amino acid sequence: CSASVLDTQYF. The rearrangement uses TRBV20-1 and TRBJ2-3; D not resolved. The V gene's germline CDR1 is DFQATT and CDR2 SNEGSKA (reference sequence). CDR3 length: 11 amino acids. V lost 3 bases to trimming and J lost 6 bases, with 7 bases between them.

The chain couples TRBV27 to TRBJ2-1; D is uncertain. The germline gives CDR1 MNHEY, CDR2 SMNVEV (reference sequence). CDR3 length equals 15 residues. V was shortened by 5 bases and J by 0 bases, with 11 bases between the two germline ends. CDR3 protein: CASSTRRDSYNEQFF. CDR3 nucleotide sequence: TGTGCCAGCAGTACACGAAGGGACTCCTACAATGAGCAGTTCTTC.

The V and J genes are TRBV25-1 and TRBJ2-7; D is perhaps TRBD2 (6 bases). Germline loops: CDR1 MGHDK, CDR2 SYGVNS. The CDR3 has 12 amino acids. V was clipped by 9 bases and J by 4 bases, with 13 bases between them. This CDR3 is CASTQEGYEQYF. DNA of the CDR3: TGTGCCAGTACACAGGAGGGGTACGAGCAGTACTTC.

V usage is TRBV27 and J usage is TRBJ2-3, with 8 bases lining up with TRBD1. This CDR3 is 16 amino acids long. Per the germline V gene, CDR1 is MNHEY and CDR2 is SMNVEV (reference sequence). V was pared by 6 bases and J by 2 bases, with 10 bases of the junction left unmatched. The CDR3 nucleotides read TGTGCCAGCAGCCGAACTCAGACAGGGGCCACAGATACGCAGTATTTT. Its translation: CASSRTQTGATDTQYF.

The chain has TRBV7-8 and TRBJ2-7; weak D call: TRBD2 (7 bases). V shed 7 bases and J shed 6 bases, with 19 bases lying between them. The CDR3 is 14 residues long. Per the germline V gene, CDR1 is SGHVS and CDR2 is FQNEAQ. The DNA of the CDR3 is TGTGCCAGCACCCGGGAGGAGGGGGTGGGCGAGCAGTACTTC. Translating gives CASTREEGVGEQYF.

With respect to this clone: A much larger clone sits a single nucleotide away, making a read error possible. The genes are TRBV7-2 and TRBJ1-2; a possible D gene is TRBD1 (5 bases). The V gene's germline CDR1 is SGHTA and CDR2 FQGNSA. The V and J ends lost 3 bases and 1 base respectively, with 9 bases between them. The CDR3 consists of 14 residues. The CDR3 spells CASSLGPGNYGYTF. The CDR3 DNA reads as TGTGCCAGCAGCTTGGGACCGGGTAACTATGGCTACACCTTC.